What follows describes a single T cell receptor beta chain. As yet, its antigen is unknown. The data originate from a study of radiotherapy plus CTLA-4 blockade in lung cancer. Turning to the study itself: For about 19% of patients, objective responses occurred, and about 33% had disease control. Study-wide findings and caveats: Tumor-derived TCR clones expanded in blood after radiotherapy plus ipilimumab. Reports identified early blood T cell clone dynamics, with interferon-beta, as the best response predictor.

TCRdb's copy holds only in-frame clones and misses some; the assay was immunoSEQ multiplex PCR. The sample holds approximately 69,000 clones, more than 75% seen once. People whose metastatic non-small-cell lung cancer was chemo-refractory got focal radiation along with CTLA-4 blockade by ipilimumab. Germline loops: CDR1 SGHTS, CDR2 YDEGEE. The CDR3 runs 15 residues. The V gene lost 1 base and the J gene lost 6 bases, with 16 bases spanning the gap. The sequences come from peripheral blood, collected from a patient treated with radiotherapy plus ipilimumab. The clonotype comes from a human donor with non-small cell lung cancer who had a complete response to radiotherapy plus ipilimumab. This chain connects TRBV5-8 to TRBJ1-2; D unclear. The CDR3 DNA reads TGTGCCAGCAGCTTGATTTCCCCCACGCACGATGGCTACACCTTC. This translates into CASSLISPTHDGYTF.